This entry lists 27 T cell receptor beta chains sequenced from one sample in a study of CXCR3-negative and CXCR3-positive naive CD8 T cells. Libraries of TRB cDNA were made by 5' RACE and carried UMIs. TCRdb processed the 5' RACE reads again and assigns one entry to each CDR3 protein, with no DNA. Recorded for this sample: tens of thousands of distinct CDR3 sequences. Sequenced input: memory CD8+ T cells from blood. These receptor sequences come from a human donor in good health. Some clones in this sample may be carry-over from other donors' samples.

The genes are TRBV4-2 and TRBJ2-1; TCRdb picks TRBD1, but there is no DNA to check that call. Germline-derived CDR1 and CDR2 are LGHNA and YNFKEQ. The CDR3 contains 19 residues. This CDR3 is CASSPGEGAPDFGYNEQFF.

The J gene is TRBJ1-1, the V gene TRBV20-1. There are 17 residues in the CDR3. The germline V gene encodes CDR1 DFQATT and CDR2 SNEGSKA (reference sequence). CDR3 amino acids: CSARGPRGSDPNTEAFF.

This chain links TRBV28 with TRBJ2-1; no DNA is available, so the TRBD2 call from TCRdb remains unchecked. The CDR3 has 18 amino acids. Germline loops: CDR1 MDHEN, CDR2 SYDVKM. The CDR3 region is CASTLQTSGGSPTDEQFF.

This chain connects TRBV29-1 to TRBJ1-4. This CDR3 has 15 amino acids. The germline gives CDR1 SQVTM, CDR2 ANQGSEA. CDR3 region: CSVVVRGEANEKLFF.

The CDR3 protein is CASSYLGQGAGNEQFF. The genes are TRBV6-5 and TRBJ2-1; TCRdb proposes TRBD1, but this gene call is untestable without DNA. CDR3 length equals 16 residues. The germline CDR1 and CDR2 sequences are MNHEY and SVGAGI.

CDR3 amino acids: CAISDPVGDKQDRYGYTF. This chain joins TRBV10-3 and TRBJ1-2. The CDR3 contains 18 residues. Per germline, CDR1 ENHRY and CDR2 SYGVKD.

The chain combines TRBV20-1 with TRBJ2-7; the D call of TRBD1 rests on TCRdb alone, since no DNA is present to check it. The germline gives CDR1 DFQATT, CDR2 SNEGSKA (reference sequence). CDR3 length equals 12 residues. The CDR3 is CSAATGDIEQYF.

The chain has TRBV12-3 or TRBV12-4 and TRBJ1-2; TCRdb's D call, TRBD1, is unchecked because there is no DNA. The CDR3 extends over 15 amino acids. This CDR3 is CASRYGQGQDYGYTF.

The gene calls are TRBV20-1 and TRBJ2-7; with no DNA, the TCRdb D assignment of TRBD1 cannot be verified. The CDR3 has 13 residues. CDR1 DFQATT and CDR2 SNEGSKA come from the germline V gene (reference sequence). CDR3: CSAQGLGAYEQYF.

The CDR3 is CASSDSGGADTQYF. The chain recombines TRBV6-4 with TRBJ2-3; TCRdb returns TRBD2, unconfirmable since there is no DNA. Germline V CDR1 and CDR2: MRHNA, SNTAGT. CDR3 length: 14 amino acids.

The rearrangement uses TRBV4-1 and TRBJ2-7. The CDR3 consists of 14 residues. Germline V gene data show CDR1 as MGHRA and CDR2 as YSYEKL. CDR3 in amino acids: CASSQAGYSYEQYF.

This clonotype ranks as medium-sized in terms of frequency. This sequence joins TRBV20-1 and TRBJ2-7; without DNA, the TCRdb call of TRBD1 cannot be checked. This CDR3 has 15 amino acids. Germline lookup yields CDR1 DFQATT and CDR2 SNEGSKA (reference sequence). The CDR3: CSARDARQDYYEQYF.

This chain connects TRBV5-1 to TRBJ2-7. Looked up from germline, CDR1 is SGHRS and CDR2 is YFSETQ. This CDR3 is 13 amino acids long. CDR3 sequence reads: CASSLLGTHEQYF.

The chain has TRBV20-1 and TRBJ1-5. The CDR3 is 15 amino acids. Per germline, CDR1 DFQATT and CDR2 SNEGSKA (reference sequence). CDR3 sequence: CSARDHRVDHQPQHF.

The chain recombines TRBV7-8 with TRBJ2-4. Germline assignment: CDR1 SGHVS and CDR2 FQNEAQ. This CDR3 has 16 residues. CDR3 sequence reads: CASSLWVPTAKNIQYF.

This chain connects TRBV29-1 to TRBJ2-7; the TRBD1 assignment by TCRdb is unverifiable without DNA. Germline values: CDR1 SQVTM, CDR2 ANQGSEA. The CDR3 spans 14 residues. CDR3 loop: CSVAVQQGAYEQYF.

The chain employs TRBV7-2 and TRBJ1-2; the TRBD1 assignment by TCRdb is unverifiable without DNA. The CDR3 loop spans 16 amino acids. CDR1 is SGHTA, CDR2 FQGNSA, per germline. The CDR3 reads CASSPRTGYRDYGYTF.

The chain couples TRBV29-1 to TRBJ2-1; TCRdb's D call of TRBD1 is untestable without DNA. The germline V gene has CDR1 SQVTM and CDR2 ANQGSEA. The CDR3 is made up of 19 amino acids. This CDR3 is CSVEAVGTRTVSSYNEQFF.

The chain has TRBV23-1 and TRBJ1-1; TCRdb picks TRBD1, but there is no DNA to check that call. TRBV23-1 is recorded as an ORF, its role being uncertain. CDR3 length: 12 amino acids. The CDR3 sequence is CASILDSSEAFF.

The V and J genes are TRBV28 and TRBJ1-2. CDR1 and CDR2 (germline): MDHEN, SYDVKM. This CDR3 comprises 13 residues. CDR3 residues: CASSYQSNGGYTF.

The gene calls are TRBV20-1 and TRBJ2-7; no DNA is available, so the TRBD1 call from TCRdb remains unchecked. CDR3 length equals 16 residues. Germline loops: CDR1 DFQATT, CDR2 SNEGSKA (reference sequence). This CDR3 is CSARALGQGEFYEQYF.

V is TRBV20-1 and J is TRBJ2-7; TCRdb calls TRBD1, which cannot be checked without DNA. CDR3 size: 14 residues. Germline V lookup: CDR1 DFQATT, CDR2 SNEGSKA (reference sequence). The CDR3 spells CSAPNRGYSYEQYF.

J is TRBJ2-6 and V is TRBV6-4; the D call from TCRdb, TRBD2, cannot be confirmed without DNA. This CDR3 comprises 16 residues. Germline CDR1 and CDR2: MRHNA and SNTAGT. The CDR3 sequence is CASSDSGEDGANVLTF.

V and J are TRBV4-3 and TRBJ2-7; absent DNA, TCRdb's TRBD2 call cannot be checked. Germline CDR1 LGHNA, CDR2 YSLEER. The CDR3 has 15 amino acids. CDR3 sequence: CARFKLGEGQGEQYF.

The V and J genes are TRBV9 and TRBJ2-1. Germline V gives CDR1 SGDLS, CDR2 YYNGEE. CDR3 length equals 15 residues. The CDR3 sequence is CASSVMVSSYNEQFF.

This chain connects TRBV29-1 to TRBJ2-1; the D gene TCRdb calls, TRBD1, cannot be checked with no DNA. The CDR3 has 14 amino acids. Germline CDR1 is SQVTM and CDR2 is ANQGSEA. The chain's CDR3 is CSVEGQGVADEQFF.

This chain joins TRBV7-9 and TRBJ2-1; without DNA, the TCRdb call of TRBD1 cannot be checked. The CDR3 is made up of 14 amino acids. CDR1 and CDR2 (germline): SEHNR, FQNEAQ (reference sequence). CDR3 in amino acids: CASSSTAGGNEQFF.